One sample yielded the 27 T cell receptor beta chains listed below, sequenced in a study of T-cell reconstitution after alpha-beta-depleted transplantation in children. TCRbeta library preparation incorporated unique molecular identifiers. From the PCR reads, TCRdb called clonotypes with MiXCR, one entry per CDR3 protein. The data contain some 72,000 distinct CDR3 sequences, around 7.9% of them singletons. Material: PBMCs from the stem cell graft donor, obtained from the stem cell graft. These receptors were collected from a human donor who donated a stem cell graft to a child with acute lymphoblastic leukemia.

The chain recombines TRBV6-4 with TRBJ2-5; 9 nucleotides line up with TRBD1. Germline CDR1 reads MRHNA; CDR2 reads SNTAGT. The CDR3 has 13 residues. Trimming took 8 bases from V and 5 from J; bases not matched to a gene: 6. The CDR3 DNA sequence: TGTGCCAGCGGCACAGGGGGCTTCGAGACCCAGTACTTC. It yields the protein CASGTGGFETQYF.

This clonotype was detected ten times or more. This chain joins TRBV7-6 and TRBJ2-3; the match to TRBD2 covers 11 bases. V gave up 7 bases and J gave up 6 bases; unmatched junction bases: 12. This CDR3 has 16 amino acids. Germline CDR1 and CDR2: SGHVS and FNYEAQ. The CDR3 is CASISSGTSGRDTQYF. CDR3 in DNA: TGTGCCAGCATCTCCTCCGGGACTAGCGGACGGGATACGCAGTATTTT.

This clonotype was observed at least ten times. The chain couples TRBV5-4 to TRBJ2-1, with D perhaps matching TRBD1 or TRBD2 (5 bases each). Germline V gene data show CDR1 as SGHNT and CDR2 as YYREEE (reference sequence). The CDR3 runs 15 residues. V was cut by 4 bases and J by 0 bases, with 11 bases left in between. The CDR3, as DNA: TGTGCCAGCAGCCCCGGGACGGACTCCTACAATGAGCAGTTCTTC. Translation: CASSPGTDSYNEQFF.

V usage is TRBV20-1 and J usage is TRBJ2-7; 7 bases map to TRBD2. Germline V gene data show CDR1 as DFQATT and CDR2 as SNEGSKA (reference sequence). This CDR3 has 14 amino acids. Trimming cost V 1 base and J 4 bases; bases outside gene matches: 7. Here the CDR3 reads CSARVRGERYEQYF. Written as DNA, the CDR3 is TGCAGTGCTAGAGTTCGGGGGGAGAGGTACGAGCAGTACTTC.

This clonotype was counted many times. The chain joins TRBV12-3 or TRBV12-4 to TRBJ1-2; D ambiguous. With 1 base removed from V and 2 bases from J, the gap between germline ends came to 5 bases. This CDR3 spans 13 amino acids. CDR3 residues: CASSLGANYGYTF. Here the CDR3 DNA reads TGTGCCAGCAGTTTAGGGGCAAACTATGGCTACACCTTC.

This clonotype was seen a handful of times. V usage is TRBV3-1 and J usage is TRBJ1-2; TRBD1 agrees at 8 bases. Germline V lookup: CDR1 LGHDT, CDR2 YNNKEL (reference sequence). The CDR3 is made up of 16 amino acids. Losses at the gene ends were 1 base for V and 4 bases for J; bases not matched to a gene: 8. CDR3 sequence (DNA): TGTGCCAGCAGCCAAGTCGGGACAGGACTGGCCTATGGCTACACCTTC. Its translation: CASSQVGTGLAYGYTF.

The genes are TRBV9 and TRBJ1-1; D remains ambiguous. V was clipped by 1 base and J by 1 base, with 8 bases between them. The CDR3 sequence is 14 residues long. CDR1 and CDR2 from the germline V gene are SGDLS and YYNGEE. CDR3 bases: TGTGCCAGCAGCGTAAGGGCAGAGAACACTGAAGCTTTCTTT. Its translation: CASSVRAENTEAFF.

This clonotype has ten or more counts. The CDR3 DNA reads TGCAGCGTTGAAGGACAGGGTTGGAATGAGCAGTTCTTC. Translated: CSVEGQGWNEQFF. This chain joins TRBV29-1 and TRBJ2-1, with TRBD1 matching 7 bases. The V gene end was trimmed by 1 base and the J gene end by 7 bases; junction bases not matched to a gene: 4. CDR3 length equals 13 residues. Per germline, CDR1 SQVTM and CDR2 ANQGSEA.

This clonotype was detected many times. The gene calls are TRBV12-3 or TRBV12-4 and TRBJ2-5; 9 bases line up with TRBD2. This CDR3 has 16 residues. V lost 2 bases, J lost 0 bases, and 4 bases stayed unmatched. CDR3 coding DNA: TGTGCCAGCAGTTTATATTCTAGCGGGGACCAAGAGACCCAGTACTTC. Its protein product is CASSLYSSGDQETQYF.

Many counts were recorded for this clonotype. The V gene is TRBV7-2, the J gene TRBJ2-7; 7 bases agree with TRBD2. The V segment lost 5 bases and the J segment 5 bases; nucleotides outside the gene matches: 15. Looked up from germline, CDR1 is SGHTA and CDR2 is FQGNSA. This CDR3 has 16 amino acids. The CDR3 DNA reads as TGTGCCAGCAGCGGGGGGGTGAGGAGGGATCATCACGAGCAGTACTTC. Protein: CASSGGVRRDHHEQYF.

J is TRBJ2-6 and V is TRBV10-3; TRBD2 might be the D (6 bases). The V and J ends lost 4 bases and 0 bases respectively, with 13 bases between them. The CDR3 runs 17 residues. Germline CDR1 reads ENHRY; CDR2 reads SYGVKD. CDR3 loop: CAISASGLSSGANVLTF. CDR3 bases: TGTGCCATCAGTGCTTCGGGACTCAGCTCTGGGGCCAACGTCCTGACTTTC.

This clonotype occurred a few times. V and J are TRBV7-3 and TRBJ2-1; 10 bases agree with TRBD2. V shed 2 bases, J shed 7 bases, and the junction held 5 bases outside the gene matches. The CDR3 covers 15 residues. Looked up from germline, CDR1 is SGHTA and CDR2 is FQGTGA. As DNA, the CDR3 is TGTGCCAGCAGCTTACATACTAGCGGGGCGAATGAGCAGTTCTTC. Its translation: CASSLHTSGANEQFF.

The rearrangement joins TRBV4-1 to TRBJ1-1; unclear D gene. There are 13 residues in the CDR3. Trimming pared 11 bases from V and 1 base from J, leaving 14 bases between. The V gene's germline CDR1 is MGHRA and CDR2 YSYEKL. DNA for the CDR3: TGCGCCGGAGATAAGGCAGAGAACACTGAAGCTTTCTTT. Protein product: CAGDKAENTEAFF.

In its sample, this clonotype was seen many times. V usage is TRBV4-3 and J usage is TRBJ1-2; 9 positions agree with TRBD1. Germline loops: CDR1 LGHNA, CDR2 YSLEER. This CDR3 region has 15 residues. V was pared by 1 base and J by 4 bases, with 4 bases of the junction left unmatched. The CDR3, as DNA: TGCGCCAGCAGCCAAGGGACAGGGGAGGCCTATGGCTACACCTTC. Amino acid sequence: CASSQGTGEAYGYTF.

This clonotype occurred a few times. The chain joins TRBV7-2 to TRBJ2-7; either TRBD1 or TRBD2 may fit D (5 bases each). The germline V and J ends were trimmed by 0 bases and 2 bases, with 11 bases remaining between them. This CDR3 spans 15 amino acids. CDR1 is SGHTA, CDR2 FQGNSA, per germline. In nucleotides, the CDR3 is TGTGCCAGCAGCTTAGCGCACGGGGCTACCTACGAGCAGTACTTC. It is translated as CASSLAHGATYEQYF.

In its sample, this clonotype was seen many times. This rearrangement joins TRBV27 to TRBJ2-7, with TRBD1 matching 9 bases. The CDR3 spans 14 residues. Germline-derived CDR1 and CDR2 are MNHEY and SMNVEV (reference sequence). The ends lost 4 bases at V and 5 bases at J; junction bases unmatched: 6. DNA for the CDR3: TGTGCCAGCAGTTCTGGAGGACAGGGGAACGAGCAGTACTTC. Translated, it gives CASSSGGQGNEQYF.

This clonotype was found many times. The chain recombines TRBV6-2 or TRBV6-3 with TRBJ1-1, with D hard to call. The CDR3 consists of 16 residues. The V gene lost 4 bases and the J gene lost 1 base, with 16 bases spanning the gap. Germline-derived CDR1 and CDR2 are MNHEY and SVGEGT. This CDR3 reads CASSFRSGLGNTEAFF. The CDR3 nucleotides are TGTGCCAGCAGTTTTCGATCGGGTCTGGGGAACACTGAAGCTTTCTTT.

This clonotype was seen repeatedly, ten times or more. The chain couples TRBV7-3 to TRBJ1-1; possible D gene TRBD1, 6 bases. The V end was cut by 3 bases, the J end by 3 bases, with 11 bases between. Germline V CDR1 and CDR2: SGHTA, FQGTGA. The CDR3 is 14 residues long. CDR3 in DNA: TGTGCCAGCAGCTTCCGGGGGCCTGACACTGAAGCTTTCTTT. Its translation: CASSFRGPDTEAFF.

V usage is TRBV25-1 and J usage is TRBJ1-2; 7 bases are shared with TRBD1. The CDR3 loop spans 13 amino acids. V was pared by 6 bases and J by 10 bases, with 11 bases of the junction left unmatched. The germline V gene encodes CDR1 MGHDK and CDR2 SYGVNS. CDR3 nucleotides: TGTGCCAGCAGCTCCGGACAGGTTTCCCTCTACACCTTC. This translates into CASSSGQVSLYTF.

The chain is built from TRBV20-1 and TRBJ2-7; 10 nucleotides match TRBD2. This CDR3 comprises 15 residues. Germline-derived CDR1 and CDR2 are DFQATT and SNEGSKA (reference sequence). V shed 0 bases, J shed 4 bases, and the junction held 6 bases outside the gene matches. CDR3 amino acids: CSARDLAGENYEQYF. The CDR3 bases are TGCAGTGCTAGAGATCTAGCGGGGGAGAATTACGAGCAGTACTTC.

This clonotype occurred many times. The chain carries TRBV28 and TRBJ1-2; 11 nucleotides line up with TRBD1. V shed 6 bases and J 8 bases; nucleotides not matched to a gene: 8. CDR1 and CDR2 (germline): MDHEN, SYDVKM. The CDR3 is made up of 14 amino acids. This CDR3 is CASRPGTGGLGYTF. The DNA for the CDR3 is TGTGCCAGCAGACCCGGGACAGGGGGTTTGGGCTACACCTTC.

At least ten counts were recorded for this clonotype. This chain connects TRBV7-3 to TRBJ1-4; TRBD1 matches at 8 bases. The CDR3 covers 14 residues. V lost 3 bases, J lost 5 bases, and 2 bases stayed unmatched. The germline V gene encodes CDR1 SGHTA and CDR2 FQGTGA. The CDR3, as DNA: TGTGCCAGCAGCTTGACAGGGGCCAATGAAAAACTGTTTTTT. This translates into CASSLTGANEKLFF.

The sample holds many counts of this clonotype. The CDR3 coding sequence is TGTGCCAGCAGCTTAGAGGTCGGGCTAAGCGAAAAACTGTTTTTT. This codes for CASSLEVGLSEKLFF. This chain uses TRBV7-8 with TRBJ1-4; D gene uncertain. Germline V gene data show CDR1 as SGHVS and CDR2 as FQNEAQ. Trimming took off 1 base at V and 8 bases at J, with 14 bases between the two ends. The CDR3 sequence is 15 residues long. Full variable domain (outside the CDR3, taken from reference TRBV7-8 and TRBJ1-4): GAGVSQSPRYKVAKRGQDVALRCDPISGHVSLFWYQQALGQGPEFLTYFQNEAQLDKSGLPSDRFFAERPEGSVSTLKIQRTQQEDSAVYLCASSLEVGLSEKLFFGSGTQLSVL.

The chain is built from TRBV9 and TRBJ2-1; 15 bases agree with TRBD2. Germline CDR1 is SGDLS and CDR2 is YYNGEE. The CDR3 spans 16 residues. V was clipped by 4 bases and J by 6 bases; unmatched bases: 5. The CDR3 spells CASSPGLAGGLNEQFF. DNA for the CDR3: TGTGCCAGCAGCCCCGGACTAGCGGGGGGGCTCAATGAGCAGTTCTTC. Using reference TRBV9 and TRBJ2-1 for the parts outside the CDR3, the full variable domain is DSGVTQTPKHLITATGQRVTLRCSPRSGDLSVYWYQQSLDQGLQFLIQYYNGEERAKGNILERFSAQQFPDLHSELNLSSLELGDSALYFCASSPGLAGGLNEQFFGPGTRLTVL.

The DNA of the CDR3 is TGTGCCAGCAGTTTCTCCAGCAATGAAAAACTGTTTTTT. Its protein is CASSFSSNEKLFF. V is TRBV28 and J is TRBJ1-4; D is ambiguous. Germline V CDR1 and CDR2: MDHEN, SYDVKM. The CDR3 has 13 amino acids. Between the trimmed V and J ends, which lost 3 bases and 5 bases, there was a span of 7 bases. Looking up the rest from reference TRBV28 and TRBJ1-4 gives the full variable domain: DVKVTQSSRYLVKRTGEKVFLECVQDMDHENMFWYRQDPGLGLRLIYFSYDVKMKEKGDIPEGYSVSREKKERFSLILESASTNQTSMYLCASSFSSNEKLFFGSGTQLSVL.

V and J are TRBV20-1 and TRBJ1-2; 10 positions agree with TRBD1. V lost 2 bases and J lost 6; bases outside the gene matches: 3. This CDR3 is built from 13 residues. From germline, CDR1 is DFQATT and CDR2 SNEGSKA (reference sequence). The CDR3 region is CSARRQGAHGYTF. The CDR3 region has the DNA TGCAGTGCTAGAAGACAGGGGGCGCATGGCTACACCTTC.

This clonotype has a count of ten or more. CDR3 region: CASSFSQGPTGELFF. The CDR3 DNA is TGTGCCAGCAGCTTCTCACAGGGGCCCACCGGGGAGCTGTTTTTT. The rearrangement links TRBV7-8 to TRBJ2-2, with TRBD1 matching 7 bases. Losses at the gene ends were 3 bases for V and 4 bases for J; bases not matched to a gene: 5. CDR1 SGHVS and CDR2 FQNEAQ come from the germline V gene. The CDR3 sequence is 15 residues long.